This entry lists 15 T cell receptor beta chains sequenced from one sample in a study of patients and donors after allogeneic stem cell transplantation. TCRdb ran MiXCR on the RT-PCR reads and lists one entry per CDR3 protein. Counted here are roughly 880,000 distinct CDR3 sequences, about a sixth occurring once; the ten biggest clones make up around 6%. Sequencing was carried out using blood, either unsorted or a sorted T cell fraction (not recorded which). The origin of the receptors is a human donor who was either an allogeneic HSCT recipient or a stem cell or donor lymphocyte infusion donor (not recorded which). It is not recorded whose cells these are; they may come from a transplant donor.

The J gene is TRBJ2-7, the V gene TRBV2; a possible D gene is TRBD2 (6 bases). With 6 bases removed from V and 4 bases from J, the gap between germline ends came to 16 bases. Germline CDR1 reads SNHLY; CDR2 reads FYNNEI. The CDR3 is 14 amino acids. CDR3 amino acids: CASSSGVLLYEQYF. In DNA form, the CDR3 reads TGTGCCAGCAGCTCGGGGGTTCTCTTATACGAGCAGTACTTC.

This clonotype was recorded at least ten times. The chain links TRBV3-1 to TRBJ2-1, with unresolved D. Trimming stripped 0 bases from V and 4 bases from J, with 10 bases between. Looked up from germline, CDR1 is LGHDT and CDR2 is YNNKEL (reference sequence). This CDR3 contains 15 residues. CDR3 nucleotide sequence: TGTGCCAGCAGCCAAGATGGAGCGATTTACAATGAGCAGTTCTTC. It codes for CASSQDGAIYNEQFF.

The chain carries TRBV4-2 and TRBJ2-4; D ambiguous. This CDR3 region has 15 residues. V was clipped by 0 bases and J by 2 bases, with 8 bases between them. Germline V CDR1 and CDR2: LGHNA, YNFKEQ. The CDR3 spells CASSQEFRTKNIQYF. CDR3 DNA: TGTGCCAGCAGCCAAGAGTTCCGAACCAAAAACATTCAGTACTTC.

This clonotype occurred a few times. V and J are TRBV2 and TRBJ2-3; the D gene is possibly TRBD2 (5 bases). This CDR3 is 15 amino acids long. Trimming pared 7 bases from V and 0 bases from J, leaving 14 bases between. Looked up from germline, CDR1 is SNHLY and CDR2 is FYNNEI. CDR3 residues: CASNGRGFSTDTQYF. In DNA, the CDR3 is TGTGCCAGCAACGGACGGGGATTCAGCACAGATACGCAGTATTTT. Based on the CDR3 plus reference TRBV2 and TRBJ2-3, the full variable domain is EPEVTQTPSHQVTQMGQEVILRCVPISNHLYFYWYRQILGQKVEFLVSFYNNEISEKSEIFDDQFSVERPDGSNFTLKIRSTKLEDSAMYFCASNGRGFSTDTQYFGPGTRLTVL.

This clonotype has at least ten counts. The chain combines TRBV25-1 with TRBJ2-7, with unresolved D. Deletions cut 4 bases from V and 7 bases from J, with 14 bases between. This CDR3 region has 13 residues. CDR1 MGHDK and CDR2 SYGVNS come from the germline V gene. The CDR3 protein is CASSGSSGSEQYF. The DNA for the CDR3 is TGTGCCAGCAGTGGTTCTTCGGGTAGTGAGCAGTACTTC.

This chain uses TRBV7-9 with TRBJ2-3; tentatively, D is TRBD2 (5 bases). This CDR3 comprises 15 residues. The germline V gene encodes CDR1 SEHNR and CDR2 FQNEAQ (reference sequence). V shed 3 bases and J shed 7 bases, with 17 bases lying between them. CDR3: CASSFTPGGLNTQYF. CDR3 DNA sequence: TGTGCCAGCAGCTTTACTCCCGGCGGGTTGAATACGCAGTATTTT.

This clonotype was counted a few times. V gene TRBV7-8 combines with J gene TRBJ1-1; D is ambiguous. V was trimmed by 1 base and J by 4 bases, leaving 7 bases between them. Germline V lookup: CDR1 SGHVS, CDR2 FQNEAQ. CDR3 length: 13 amino acids. The CDR3 reads CASSLGATTEAFF. In DNA, the CDR3 is TGTGCCAGCAGCTTAGGGGCCACCACTGAAGCTTTCTTT.

CDR3 sequence (DNA): TGCAGCGCCAGGAGTTCGGCCCATGAGCAGTTCTTC. Encoded protein: CSARSSAHEQFF. The V and J genes are TRBV29-1 and TRBJ2-1; D gene ambiguous. V was cut by 7 bases and J by 8 bases, with 15 bases left in between. The CDR3 spans 12 residues. Germline lookup yields CDR1 SQVTM and CDR2 ANQGSEA.

This chain uses TRBV4-1 with TRBJ1-5; D remains ambiguous. V was pared by 0 bases and J by 4 bases, with 7 bases between. The CDR3 totals 14 residues. Germline V gives CDR1 MGHRA, CDR2 YSYEKL. The CDR3 DNA sequence: TGCGCCAGCAGCCAAGATGACGGGAATCAGCCCCAGCATTTT. Translation gives CASSQDDGNQPQHF.

The chain has TRBV30 and TRBJ2-2; D may be TRBD2 (5 bases). In germline, CDR1 is GTSNPN, CDR2 SVGIG (reference sequence). The V gene lost 4 bases and the J gene lost 4 bases, with 16 bases spanning the gap. The CDR3 consists of 15 residues. CDR3 loop: CAWKGGGGGTGELFF. The CDR3 DNA reads as TGTGCCTGGAAAGGAGGTGGTGGTGGCACCGGGGAGCTGTTTTTT.

This clonotype was counted between two and nine times. The V call is TRBV7-9, the J call TRBJ1-1; 10 bases map to TRBD1. J gave up 1 base and V 1 base, and 6 bases lay outside the gene matches. The CDR3 has 17 residues. Germline V gene lookup returns CDR1 SEHNR and CDR2 FQNEAQ (reference sequence). The CDR3 reads CASSLVGQGWRNTEAFF. CDR3 nucleotides: TGTGCCAGCAGCTTAGTGGGACAGGGGTGGAGGAACACTGAAGCTTTCTTT.

This clonotype came up a few times. The chain uses TRBV29-1 and TRBJ1-5; D unresolved. Germline lookup yields CDR1 SQVTM and CDR2 ANQGSEA. Trimming took 0 bases from V and 5 from J, leaving 5 bases between them. The CDR3 extends over 12 amino acids. For the CDR3, the DNA is TGCAGCGTTGAAGATGGAGATCAGCCCCAGCATTTT. Amino acid sequence: CSVEDGDQPQHF.

This clonotype was detected ten times or more. CDR3 sequence (DNA): TGCGCCAGCAAGGAACAGGGTTATGAGCAGTTCTTC. Protein sequence: CASKEQGYEQFF. The rearrangement uses TRBV5-1 and TRBJ2-1; D may be TRBD1 (6 bases). Germline CDR1 is SGHRS and CDR2 is YFSETQ. V was shortened by 6 bases and J by 8 bases, with 12 bases between the two germline ends. The CDR3 runs to 12 residues. Combining the CDR3 with reference TRBV5-1 and TRBJ2-1 gives the whole variable domain KAGVTQTPRYLIKTRGQQVTLSCSPISGHRSVSWYQQTPGQGLQFLFEYFSETQRNKGNFPGRFSGRQFSNSRSEMNVSTLELGDSALYLCASKEQGYEQFFGPGTRLTVL.

This clonotype was seen a handful of times. The chain employs TRBV5-1 and TRBJ2-1, with D unclear. Trimming cost V 5 bases and J 8 bases, with 11 bases left between them. The CDR3 runs to 12 residues. The germline V gene has CDR1 SGHRS and CDR2 YFSETQ. As DNA, the CDR3 is TGCGCCAGCAGAGAGGAAACGGATGAGCAGTTCTTC. This translates into CASREETDEQFF.

V gene TRBV27 combines with J gene TRBJ2-7, with D uncertain. Germline CDR1 MNHEY, CDR2 SMNVEV (reference sequence). The ends were cut back, 10 bases at V and 3 bases at J, with 13 bases in the middle. This CDR3 comprises 12 residues. CDR3 sequence reads: CATQDSNYEQYF. The CDR3 nucleotides are TGTGCCACCCAAGATTCTAACTACGAGCAGTACTTC.